Included here is one T cell receptor (beta chain) sequence, with context. This sample was included in a study of glioma-infiltrating T cells after dendritic cell vaccination. The repertoire was sequenced with immunoSEQ multiplex PCR; TCRdb's copy has only in-frame clones and lacks some. The table has about 38,000 clones, approximately 84% seen once. This material consisted of blood, taken before dendritic cell vaccination. This TCR derives from a human donor with glioblastoma.

The DNA for the CDR3 is TGTGCCAGTAGGACTATATCGAACACCGGGGAGCTGTTTTTT. This translates into CASRTISNTGELFF. This chain uses TRBV19 with TRBJ2-2; tentatively, D is TRBD2 (5 bases). The CDR3 loop spans 14 amino acids. V was shortened by 6 bases and J by 0 bases, with 8 bases between the two germline ends. Germline assignment: CDR1 LNHDA and CDR2 SQIVND (reference sequence).